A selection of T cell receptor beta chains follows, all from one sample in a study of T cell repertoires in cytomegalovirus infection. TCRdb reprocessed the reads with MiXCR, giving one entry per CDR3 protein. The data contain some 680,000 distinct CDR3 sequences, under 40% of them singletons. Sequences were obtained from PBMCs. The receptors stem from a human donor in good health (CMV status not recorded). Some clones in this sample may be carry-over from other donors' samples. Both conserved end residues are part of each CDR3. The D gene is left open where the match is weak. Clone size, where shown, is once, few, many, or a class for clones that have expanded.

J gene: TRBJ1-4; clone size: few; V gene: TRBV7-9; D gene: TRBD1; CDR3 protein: CASSLGAGGARLEKLFF; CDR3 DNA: TGTGCCAGCAGCTTAGGGGCAGGGGGCGCGAGGCTTGAAAAACTGTTTTTT
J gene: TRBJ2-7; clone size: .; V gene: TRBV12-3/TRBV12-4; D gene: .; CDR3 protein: CASNRDGDYEQYF; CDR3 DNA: TGTGCCAGCAACCGGGACGGCGACTACGAGCAGTACTTC
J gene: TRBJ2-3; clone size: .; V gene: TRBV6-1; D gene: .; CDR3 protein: CASSEKGRTDTQYF; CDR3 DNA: TGTGCCAGCAGTGAAAAGGGTCGCACAGATACGCAGTATTTT
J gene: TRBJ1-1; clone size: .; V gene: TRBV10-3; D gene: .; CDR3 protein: CAIYGGSGMNTEAFF; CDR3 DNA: TGTGCCATCTACGGGGGCTCGGGGATGAACACTGAAGCTTTCTTT
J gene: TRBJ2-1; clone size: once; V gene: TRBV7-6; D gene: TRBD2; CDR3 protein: CASSFPLNGTSGRAADNEQFF; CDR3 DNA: TGTGCCAGCAGCTTCCCGCTTAACGGGACTAGCGGGAGGGCGGCGGACAATGAGCAGTTCTTC
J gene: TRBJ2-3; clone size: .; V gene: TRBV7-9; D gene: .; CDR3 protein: CASSGRIGTDTQYF; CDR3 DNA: TGTGCCAGCAGCGGTCGGATCGGCACAGATACGCAGTATTTT
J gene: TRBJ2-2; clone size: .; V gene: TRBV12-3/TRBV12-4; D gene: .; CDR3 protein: CASSSPGNTGELFF; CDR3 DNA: TGTGCCAGCAGTTCCCCCGGAAACACCGGGGAGCTGTTTTTT
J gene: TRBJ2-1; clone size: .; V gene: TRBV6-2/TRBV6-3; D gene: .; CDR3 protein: CASSWLAFNEQFF; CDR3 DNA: TGTGCCAGCAGTTGGCTGGCCTTCAATGAGCAGTTCTTC
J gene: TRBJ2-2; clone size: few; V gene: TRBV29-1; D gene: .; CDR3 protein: CSFKPGNTGELFF; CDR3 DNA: TGCAGCTTCAAACCCGGGAACACCGGGGAGCTGTTTTTT
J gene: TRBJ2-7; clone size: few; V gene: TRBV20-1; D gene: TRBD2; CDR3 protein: CSARSAGGSSEQYF; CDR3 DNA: TGCAGTGCTAGATCGGCCGGGGGGTCCTCCGAGCAGTACTTC
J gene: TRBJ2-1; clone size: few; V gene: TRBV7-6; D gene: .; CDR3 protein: CASSLEVGLNNNEQFF; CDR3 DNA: TGTGCCAGCAGCTTAGAGGTTGGGCTAAACAACAATGAGCAGTTCTTC
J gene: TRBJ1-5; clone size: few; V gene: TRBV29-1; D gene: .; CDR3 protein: CSVEPDRKNQPQHF; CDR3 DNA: TGCAGCGTTGAACCGGACAGAAAAAATCAGCCCCAGCATTTT
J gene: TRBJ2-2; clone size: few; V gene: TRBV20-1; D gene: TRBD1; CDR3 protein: CSAPYTGGYTGELFF; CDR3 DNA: TGCAGCGCTCCATATACAGGGGGCTATACCGGGGAGCTGTTTTTT
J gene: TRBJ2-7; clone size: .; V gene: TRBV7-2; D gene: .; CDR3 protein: CASSLSLSGTYEQYF; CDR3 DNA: TGTGCCAGCAGCTTAAGCCTCAGCGGAACCTACGAGCAGTACTTC
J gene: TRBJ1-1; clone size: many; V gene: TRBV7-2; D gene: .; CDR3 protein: CASSRGGRNTEAFF; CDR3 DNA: TGTGCCAGCAGCCGGGGAGGGAGGAACACTGAAGCTTTCTTT
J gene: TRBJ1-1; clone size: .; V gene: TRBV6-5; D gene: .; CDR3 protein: CASEGWGGRDTEAFF; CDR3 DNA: TGTGCCAGCGAGGGGTGGGGAGGGAGGGACACTGAAGCTTTCTTT
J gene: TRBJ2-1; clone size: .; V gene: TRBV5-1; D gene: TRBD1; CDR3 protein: CASSSQRTGWANEQFF; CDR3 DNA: TGCGCCAGCAGCTCCCAAAGGACAGGGTGGGCCAATGAGCAGTTCTTC
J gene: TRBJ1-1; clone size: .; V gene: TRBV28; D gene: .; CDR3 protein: CASTRGNTESCF; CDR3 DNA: TGTGCCAGCACCCGGGGGAACACTGAATCGTGCTTT
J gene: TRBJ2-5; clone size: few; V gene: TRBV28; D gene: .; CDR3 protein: CASSLLSGGAETQYF; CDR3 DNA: TGTGCCAGCAGTTTACTCTCTGGCGGGGCGGAGACCCAGTACTTC
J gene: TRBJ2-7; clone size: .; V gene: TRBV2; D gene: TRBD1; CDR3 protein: CATSRTGGWAGEQYF; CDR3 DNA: TGTGCCACCTCTAGGACAGGGGGCTGGGCCGGCGAGCAGTACTTC
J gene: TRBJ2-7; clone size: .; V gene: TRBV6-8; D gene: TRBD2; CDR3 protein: CARSYSAVGRGYEQYF; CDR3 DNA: TGTGCCCGCAGTTACTCGGCCGTTGGGAGGGGATACGAGCAGTACTTC
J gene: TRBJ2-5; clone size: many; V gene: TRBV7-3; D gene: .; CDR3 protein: CASSSGRGEAQYF; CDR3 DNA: TGTGCCAGCAGCTCAGGACGAGGAGAGGCCCAGTACTTC
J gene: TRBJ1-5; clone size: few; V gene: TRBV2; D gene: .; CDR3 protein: CASSDGEAGNQPQHF; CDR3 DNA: TGTGCCAGCAGTGACGGGGAGGCGGGCAATCAGCCCCAGCATTTT
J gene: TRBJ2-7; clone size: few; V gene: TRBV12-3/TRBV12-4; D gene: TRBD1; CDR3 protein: CASQSGTGDYEQYF; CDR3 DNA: TGTGCCAGCCAAAGCGGGACAGGGGATTACGAGCAGTACTTC
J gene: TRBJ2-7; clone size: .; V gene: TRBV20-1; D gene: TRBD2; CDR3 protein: CSARDYRSSYEQYF; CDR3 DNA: TGCAGTGCTCGGGACTACCGGAGCTCCTACGAGCAGTACTTC
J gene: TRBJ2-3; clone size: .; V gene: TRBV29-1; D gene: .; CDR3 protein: CSVEAAPDTQYF; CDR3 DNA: TGCAGCGTTGAAGCAGCCCCAGATACGCAGTATTTT
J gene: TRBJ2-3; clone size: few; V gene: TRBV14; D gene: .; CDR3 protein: CASSQFSYTQYF; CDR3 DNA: TGTGCCAGCAGCCAATTCAGTTATACGCAGTATTTT
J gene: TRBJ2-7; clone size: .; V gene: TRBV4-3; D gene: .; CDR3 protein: CASSLRQSGIEQYF; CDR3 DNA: TGCGCCAGCAGCCTAAGACAGTCAGGGATCGAGCAGTACTTC
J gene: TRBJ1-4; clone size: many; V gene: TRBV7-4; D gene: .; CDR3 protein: CASSLLPGEGEKLFF; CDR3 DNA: TGTGCCAGCAGCTTACTTCCAGGGGAAGGCGAAAAACTGTTTTTT
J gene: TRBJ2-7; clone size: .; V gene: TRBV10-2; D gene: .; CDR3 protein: CAISESLYYEQYF; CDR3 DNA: TGCGCCATCAGTGAATCTCTTTACTACGAGCAGTACTTC
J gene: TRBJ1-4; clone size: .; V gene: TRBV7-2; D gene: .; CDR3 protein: CASSDGGYNEKLFF; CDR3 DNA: TGTGCCAGCAGCGATGGGGGTTATAATGAAAAACTGTTTTTT
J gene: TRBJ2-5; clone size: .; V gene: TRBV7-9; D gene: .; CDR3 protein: CASSPQGDLRETQYF; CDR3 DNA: TGTGCCAGCAGCCCTCAGGGTGACTTGCGAGAGACCCAGTACTTC
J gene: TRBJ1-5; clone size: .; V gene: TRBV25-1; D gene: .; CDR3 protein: CASSERSGYSNQPQHF; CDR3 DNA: TGTGCCAGCAGTGAAAGGTCAGGCTATAGCAATCAGCCCCAGCATTTT
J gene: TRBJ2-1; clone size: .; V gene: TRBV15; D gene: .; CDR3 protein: CATSRDNPVTGYNEQFF; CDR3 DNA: TGTGCCACCAGCAGAGATAATCCGGTAACGGGGTACAATGAGCAGTTCTTC
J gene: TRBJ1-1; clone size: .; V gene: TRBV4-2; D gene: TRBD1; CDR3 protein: CASSPGYRTGEIDTEAFF; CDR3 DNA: TGTGCCAGCAGCCCAGGGTATCGGACAGGGGAGATAGACACTGAAGCTTTCTTT
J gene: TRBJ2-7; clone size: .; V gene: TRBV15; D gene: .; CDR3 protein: CATSRPGQVEQYF; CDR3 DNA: TGTGCCACCAGCCGCCCGGGACAAGTCGAGCAGTACTTC
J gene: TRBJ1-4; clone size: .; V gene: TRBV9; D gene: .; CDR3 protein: CASSVAGRVGEKLFF; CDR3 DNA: TGTGCCAGCAGCGTAGCTGGCAGGGTGGGTGAAAAACTGTTTTTT
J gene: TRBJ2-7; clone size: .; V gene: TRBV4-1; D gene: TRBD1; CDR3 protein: CASSQVPGQSTYEQYF; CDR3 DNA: TGCGCCAGCAGCCAAGTTCCGGGACAGTCAACCTACGAGCAGTACTTC
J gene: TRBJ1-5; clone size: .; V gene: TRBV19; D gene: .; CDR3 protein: CASMRTLNQPQHF; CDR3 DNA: TGTGCCAGTATGCGGACTCTCAATCAGCCCCAGCATTTT
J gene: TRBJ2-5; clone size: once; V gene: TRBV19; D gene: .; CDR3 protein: CASSQPWTAQETQYF; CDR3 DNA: TGTGCCAGTAGTCAGCCATGGACAGCCCAAGAGACCCAGTACTTC
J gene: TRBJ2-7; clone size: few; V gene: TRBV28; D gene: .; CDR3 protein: CASSRRNPYEQYF; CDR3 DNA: TGTGCCAGCAGTCGCAGGAACCCCTACGAGCAGTACTTC
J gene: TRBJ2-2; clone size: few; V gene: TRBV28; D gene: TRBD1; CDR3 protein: CASSGDRGELFF; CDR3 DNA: TGTGCCAGCAGTGGGGACAGGGGGGAGCTGTTTTTT
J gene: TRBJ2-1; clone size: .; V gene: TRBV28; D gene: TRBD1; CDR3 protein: CASRRQGTGSGLNEQFF; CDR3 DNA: TGTGCCAGCAGGCGACAGGGGACCGGTTCGGGGCTAAATGAGCAGTTCTTC
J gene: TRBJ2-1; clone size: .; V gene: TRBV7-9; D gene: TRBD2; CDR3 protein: CASSRYSGLAGSYIEQFF; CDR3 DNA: TGTGCCAGCAGTCGATACTCCGGACTAGCGGGCTCATACATTGAGCAGTTCTTC
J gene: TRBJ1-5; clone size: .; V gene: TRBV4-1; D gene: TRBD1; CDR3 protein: CASSQQQGAGQPQHF; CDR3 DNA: TGTGCCAGCAGCCAACAACAGGGGGCCGGTCAGCCCCAGCATTTT
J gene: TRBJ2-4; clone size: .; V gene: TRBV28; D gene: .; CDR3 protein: CASSFSRSVGEHIQYF; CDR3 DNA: TGTGCCAGCAGTTTTTCTCGTTCGGTAGGGGAACACATTCAGTACTTC
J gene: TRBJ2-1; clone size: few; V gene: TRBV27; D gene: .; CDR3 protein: CASSLSQGGAAVQFF; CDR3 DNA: TGTGCCAGCAGTTTAAGTCAGGGAGGCGCGGCCGTACAGTTCTTC
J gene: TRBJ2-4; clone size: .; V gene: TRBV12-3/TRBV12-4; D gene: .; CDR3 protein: CASSLGDAAKNIQYF; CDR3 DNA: TGTGCCAGCAGTTTGGGGGATGCGGCCAAAAACATTCAGTACTTC
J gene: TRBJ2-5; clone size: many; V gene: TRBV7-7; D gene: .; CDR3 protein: CASSPHMGGGRETQYF; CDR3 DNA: TGTGCTAGCAGCCCTCATATGGGGGGCGGTAGGGAGACCCAGTACTTC
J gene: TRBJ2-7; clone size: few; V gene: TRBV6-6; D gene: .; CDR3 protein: CASSLHEQAYEQYF; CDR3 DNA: TGTGCCAGCAGCTTGCACGAACAGGCCTACGAGCAGTACTTC
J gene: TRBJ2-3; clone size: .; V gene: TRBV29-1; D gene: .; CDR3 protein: CSVWDTTDTQYF; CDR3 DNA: TGCAGCGTTTGGGACACCACAGATACGCAGTATTTT
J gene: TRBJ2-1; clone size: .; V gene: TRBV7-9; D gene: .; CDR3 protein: CASSLGQIPNEQFF; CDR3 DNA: TGTGCCAGCAGCTTAGGGCAGATTCCCAATGAGCAGTTCTTC
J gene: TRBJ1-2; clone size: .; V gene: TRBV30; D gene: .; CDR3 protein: CAWTRLWDITYGYTF; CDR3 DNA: TGTGCCTGGACCAGGCTTTGGGACATCACCTATGGCTACACCTTC
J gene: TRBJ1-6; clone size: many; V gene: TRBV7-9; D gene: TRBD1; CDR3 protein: CASSQGGGEHSPLHF; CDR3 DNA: TGTGCCAGCAGCCAGGGGGGGGGCGAGCATTCACCCCTCCACTTT
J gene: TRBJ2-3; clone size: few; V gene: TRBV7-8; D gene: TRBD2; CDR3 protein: CASSRIAGGLTDTQYF; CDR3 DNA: TGTGCCAGCAGCCGAATAGCGGGGGGCCTAACAGATACGCAGTATTTT
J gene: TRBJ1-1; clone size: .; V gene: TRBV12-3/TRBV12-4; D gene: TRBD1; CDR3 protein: CVSSERQGVNTEAFF; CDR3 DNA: TGTGTCAGCAGTGAAAGACAGGGGGTGAACACTGAAGCTTTCTTT
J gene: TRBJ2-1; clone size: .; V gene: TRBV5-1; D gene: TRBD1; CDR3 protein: CASSTRQGNNKQFF; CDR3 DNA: TGCGCCAGCAGCACCAGACAGGGTAATAATAAGCAGTTCTTC
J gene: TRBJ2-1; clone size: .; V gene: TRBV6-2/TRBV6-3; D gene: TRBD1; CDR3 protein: CASSPIPGQGALNEQFF; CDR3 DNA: TGTGCCAGCAGCCCCATCCCGGGACAGGGGGCTTTAAATGAGCAGTTCTTC
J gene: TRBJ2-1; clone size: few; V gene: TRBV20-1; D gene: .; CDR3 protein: CSAHPLTEPYNEQFF; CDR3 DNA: TGCAGTGCCCACCCTCTGACAGAACCATACAATGAGCAGTTCTTC